These T cell receptor beta chains were read from a single sample in a study of blood T cell repertoires in COVID-19. The assay was immunoSEQ multiplex PCR, and TCRdb's table has in-frame clones only and misses some. The sample consists of some 350,000 clones, 83% of them appearing once. The sample comprised peripheral blood. These receptors all stem from a man aged 25 to 45 with active or convalescent COVID-19. Each CDR3 is given with its conserved first and last residue. Fields, in order: J gene, clone size, D gene, CDR3 length, V gene, CDR3 DNA, CDR3 protein. A D gene is named only where the DNA matches it firmly. Rows may omit the clone size; those that give it use once, few, many or a size class.

J: TRBJ1-4
size: NA
D: NA
length: 15
V: TRBV7-9
DNA: TGTGCCAGCAGCTTAGCGGGGCCATCGTGGGAAAAACTGTTTTTT
CDR3: CASSLAGPSWEKLFF

J: TRBJ1-1
size: NA
D: NA
length: 14
V: TRBV6-5
DNA: TGTGCCAGCAGTTTCGGGACAATGAACACTGAAGCTTTCTTT
CDR3: CASSFGTMNTEAFF

J: TRBJ2-5
size: once
D: NA
length: 13
V: TRBV18
DNA: TGTGCCAGCTCACAGGGGGTGGCAGAGACCCAGTACTTC
CDR3: CASSQGVAETQYF

J: TRBJ2-7
size: NA
D: TRBD2
length: 15
V: TRBV30
DNA: TGTGCCTGGAGTGGTCTAGCGGGGGGCCTCTACGAGCAGTACTTC
CDR3: CAWSGLAGGLYEQYF

J: TRBJ2-7
size: NA
D: NA
length: 14
V: TRBV30
DNA: TGTGCCTGGAGTCTAGGACTACCACGCCGGGAGCAGTACTTC
CDR3: CAWSLGLPRREQYF

J: TRBJ2-3
size: many
D: NA
length: 12
V: TRBV6-2/TRBV6-3
DNA: TGTGCCAGCAGTTCTATGTGGGATACGCAGTATTTT
CDR3: CASSSMWDTQYF

J: TRBJ2-7
size: NA
D: TRBD1
length: 17
V: TRBV4-1
DNA: TGCGCCAGCAGCCGCGCAAGTCCGGGACAGTCTTACTACGAGCAGTACTTC
CDR3: CASSRASPGQSYYEQYF

J: TRBJ2-7
size: NA
D: NA
length: 12
V: TRBV12-3/TRBV12-4
DNA: TGTGCCAGCAGGCGTTCAGGCTACGAGCAGTACTTC
CDR3: CASRRSGYEQYF

J: TRBJ1-1
size: NA
D: TRBD1
length: 15
V: TRBV6-2/TRBV6-3
DNA: TGTGCCAGCAGCATACAGGGGGCAAGGAGCACTGAAGCTTTCTTT
CDR3: CASSIQGARSTEAFF

J: TRBJ1-2
size: NA
D: NA
length: 14
V: TRBV5-6
DNA: TGTGCCAGCAGGTCGGGGGGCTGGAACTATGGCTACACCTTC
CDR3: CASRSGGWNYGYTF

J: TRBJ1-5
size: NA
D: NA
length: 12
V: TRBV29-1
DNA: TGCAGCGTTGTTTTCGGCAATCAGCCCCAGCATTTT
CDR3: CSVVFGNQPQHF

J: TRBJ2-3
size: NA
D: TRBD2
length: 17
V: TRBV5-4
DNA: TGTGCCAGCAGCACCCATCCGGGACTAGCGAGCACAGATACGCAGTATTTT
CDR3: CASSTHPGLASTDTQYF

J: TRBJ2-2
size: NA
D: TRBD2
length: 16
V: TRBV5-1
DNA: TGCGCCAGCAGCTTGGCGACTAGCTTTTTTCCCGGGGAGCTGTTTTTT
CDR3: CASSLATSFFPGELFF

J: TRBJ2-2
size: NA
D: TRBD2
length: 15
V: TRBV6-5
DNA: TGTGCCAGCAGTTGGACTCTAGCGGGGGGCGGGGAGCTGTTTTTT
CDR3: CASSWTLAGGGELFF

J: TRBJ1-5
size: few
D: NA
length: 14
V: TRBV9
DNA: TGTGCCAGCAGCGTAGGACAGGTGGGTCAGCCCCAGCATTTT
CDR3: CASSVGQVGQPQHF

J: TRBJ2-1
size: few
D: TRBD2
length: 16
V: TRBV30
DNA: TGTGCCTGGGGACTTGCGGGAGCGATCACCTACAATGAGCAGTTCTTC
CDR3: CAWGLAGAITYNEQFF

J: TRBJ2-5
size: NA
D: TRBD1
length: 15
V: TRBV7-2
DNA: TGTGCCAGCAGCTTAGCGGGGACAGGTCAAGAGACCCAGTACTTC
CDR3: CASSLAGTGQETQYF

J: TRBJ1-3
size: few
D: TRBD1
length: 15
V: TRBV9
DNA: TGTGCCAGCAGCGATCAGGGGGTCTCTGGAAACACCATATATTTT
CDR3: CASSDQGVSGNTIYF

J: TRBJ1-2
size: NA
D: TRBD1
length: 16
V: TRBV10-1
DNA: TGCGCCAGCAGTGAGTCGGGACAGGGAATTCACTATGGCTACACCTTC
CDR3: CASSESGQGIHYGYTF

J: TRBJ1-2
size: NA
D: NA
length: 15
V: TRBV6-5
DNA: TGTGCCAGCACCCAGGGGCCCCCAGGCAACTATGGCTACACCTTC
CDR3: CASTQGPPGNYGYTF

J: TRBJ1-2
size: once
D: TRBD1
length: 18
V: TRBV6-6
DNA: TGTGCCAGCAGTCCCCTTTGGGGACAGGCCCTAAACTTCGATGGCTACACCTTC
CDR3: CASSPLWGQALNFDGYTF

J: TRBJ2-7
size: NA
D: NA
length: 13
V: TRBV12-3/TRBV12-4
DNA: TGTGCCAGCAGCCCCAGATCGAACTACGAGCAGTACTTC
CDR3: CASSPRSNYEQYF

J: TRBJ2-2
size: NA
D: TRBD1
length: 16
V: TRBV2
DNA: TGTGCCAGCAGTGAGATCGGGACAGGCAACACCGGGGAGCTGTTTTTT
CDR3: CASSEIGTGNTGELFF